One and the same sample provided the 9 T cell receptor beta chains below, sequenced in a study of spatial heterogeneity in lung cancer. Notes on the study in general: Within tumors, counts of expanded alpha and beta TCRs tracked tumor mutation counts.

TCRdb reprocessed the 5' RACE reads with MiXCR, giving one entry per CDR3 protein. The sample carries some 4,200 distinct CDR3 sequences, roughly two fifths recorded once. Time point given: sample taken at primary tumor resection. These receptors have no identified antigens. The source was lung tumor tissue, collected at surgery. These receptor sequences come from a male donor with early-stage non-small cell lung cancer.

The CDR3 DNA follows: TGTGCCAGCAGCTTGACAGTTCAAAACAACGTCCTGACTTTC. Translating it yields CASSLTVQNNVLTF. The chain is built from TRBV7-3 and TRBJ2-6; tentatively, D is TRBD1 (5 bases). Germline V gene data show CDR1 as SGHTA and CDR2 as FQGTGA. V gave up 3 bases and J gave up 9 bases, with 12 bases separating them. The CDR3 has 14 amino acids. Together with reference TRBV7-3 and TRBJ2-6, the CDR3 gives the full variable domain: GAGVSQTPSNKVTEKGKYVELRCDPISGHTALYWYRQSLGQGPEFLIYFQGTGAADDSGLPNDRFFAVRPEGSVSTLKIQRTERGDSAVYLCASSLTVQNNVLTFGAGSRLTVL.

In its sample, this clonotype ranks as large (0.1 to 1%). The CDR3 reads CSARGGVSGANVLTF. CDR3 coding DNA: TGCAGTGCTAGAGGAGGGGTCTCTGGGGCCAACGTCCTGACTTTC. This chain links TRBV20-1 with TRBJ2-6; D possibly matches TRBD1 or TRBD2 (5 bases each). This CDR3 is 15 amino acids long. The V end lost 1 base, the J end lost 0 bases, and 7 bases lay between the germline ends. Germline lookup yields CDR1 DFQATT and CDR2 SNEGSKA (reference sequence).

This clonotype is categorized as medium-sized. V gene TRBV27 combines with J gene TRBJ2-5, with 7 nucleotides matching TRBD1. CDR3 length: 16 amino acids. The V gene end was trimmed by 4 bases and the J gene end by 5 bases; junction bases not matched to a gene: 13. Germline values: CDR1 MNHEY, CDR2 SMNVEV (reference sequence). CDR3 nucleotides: TGTGCCAGCAGTTCCCCTCTACCGACAGGGACGGAGACCCAGTACTTC. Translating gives CASSSPLPTGTETQYF.

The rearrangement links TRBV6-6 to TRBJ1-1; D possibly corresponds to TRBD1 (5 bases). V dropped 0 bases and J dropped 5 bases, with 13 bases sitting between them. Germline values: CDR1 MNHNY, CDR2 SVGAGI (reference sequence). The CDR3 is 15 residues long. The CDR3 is CASSYSAGRRTEAFF. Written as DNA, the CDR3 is TGTGCCAGCAGTTACTCGGCAGGGCGGCGAACTGAAGCTTTCTTT.

The CDR3: CASSLGLAGGPNTGELFF. The CDR3 DNA follows: TGTGCCAGCAGCTTGGGACTAGCGGGAGGGCCTAACACCGGGGAGCTGTTTTTT. This chain links TRBV7-6 with TRBJ2-2; 16 bases line up with TRBD2. The germline CDR1 and CDR2 sequences are SGHVS and FNYEAQ. This CDR3 region has 18 residues. J lost 2 bases, V lost 3 bases, and 3 bases had no gene match.

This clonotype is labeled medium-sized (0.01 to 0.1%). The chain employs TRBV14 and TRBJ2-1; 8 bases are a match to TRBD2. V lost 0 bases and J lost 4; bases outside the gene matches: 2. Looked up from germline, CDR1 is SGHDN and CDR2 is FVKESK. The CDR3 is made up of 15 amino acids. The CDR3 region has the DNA TGTGCCAGCAGCCAAGAGCGCGGGGGGTACAATGAGCAGTTCTTC. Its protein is CASSQERGGYNEQFF.

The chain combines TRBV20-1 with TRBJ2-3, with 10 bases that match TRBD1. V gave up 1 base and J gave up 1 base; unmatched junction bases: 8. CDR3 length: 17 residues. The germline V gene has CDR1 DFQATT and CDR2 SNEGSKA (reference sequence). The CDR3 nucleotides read TGCAGTGCTAGAGGTTTTTTAGGGACAGGGGGCACAGATACGCAGTATTTT. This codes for CSARGFLGTGGTDTQYF.

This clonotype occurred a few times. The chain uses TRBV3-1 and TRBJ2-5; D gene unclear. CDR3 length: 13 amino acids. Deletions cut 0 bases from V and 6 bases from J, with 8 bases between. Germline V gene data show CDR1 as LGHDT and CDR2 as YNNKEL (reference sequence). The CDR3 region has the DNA TGTGCCAGCAGCCAAGACCGGTCGAAGACCCAGTACTTC. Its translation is CASSQDRSKTQYF.

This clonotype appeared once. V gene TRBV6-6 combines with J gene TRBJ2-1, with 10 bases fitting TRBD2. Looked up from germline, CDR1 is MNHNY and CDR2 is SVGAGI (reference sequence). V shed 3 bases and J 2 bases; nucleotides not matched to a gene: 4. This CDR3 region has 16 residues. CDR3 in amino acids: CASSYISGGAYNEQFF. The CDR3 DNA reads TGTGCCAGCAGTTATATAAGCGGGGGGGCCTACAATGAGCAGTTCTTC.